Listed here is a single T cell receptor beta chain. Its matching antigen is unknown. Using immunoSEQ multiplex PCR, the repertoire was profiled, and TCRdb retains in-frame clones only, with some absent. The sample shows 330,000 or so clones, about 73% of them seen only once. The record originates from a study of shared clonotypes between healthy human individuals. Study-level background: Ranging from 18 to 49 in age, donors were a couple of women and a few men.

With 8 bases clipped from V and 3 bases from J, the junction kept 5 bases outside the gene matches. The CDR3 consists of 12 residues. The germline CDR1 and CDR2 sequences are GTSNPN and SVGIG (reference sequence). Whole-study findings and limits: Non-shared clonotypes displayed generation probabilities falling below those of clonotypes present in all four donors.

This chain uses TRBV30 with TRBJ2-7; 9 nucleotides match TRBD2. This TCR derives from a young man in good health. The sequencing input was memory CD4+ T cells sorted from blood. Subset given: CD45RA-negative fraction. The CDR3, as DNA: TGTGCCGGCCATAGCGGGAGCTACGAGCAGTACTTC. As protein: CAGHSGSYEQYF.